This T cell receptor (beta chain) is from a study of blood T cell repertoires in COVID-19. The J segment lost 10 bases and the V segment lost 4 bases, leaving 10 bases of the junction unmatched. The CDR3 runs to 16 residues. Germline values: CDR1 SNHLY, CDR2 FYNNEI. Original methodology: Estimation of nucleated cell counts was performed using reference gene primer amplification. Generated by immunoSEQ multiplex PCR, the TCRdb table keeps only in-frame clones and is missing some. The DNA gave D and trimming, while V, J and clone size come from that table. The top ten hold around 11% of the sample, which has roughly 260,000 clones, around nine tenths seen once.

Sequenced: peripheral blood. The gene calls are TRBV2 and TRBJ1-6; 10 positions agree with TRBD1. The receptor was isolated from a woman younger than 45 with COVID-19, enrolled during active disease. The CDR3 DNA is TGTGCCAGCAGTGCTGGGGGACAGGGGTCGGGGTCACCCCTCCACTTT. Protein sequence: CASSAGGQGSGSPLHF.